This T cell receptor (beta chain) was sequenced for a study of T cells expressing NK-cell markers (dated by TCRdb to the early 2020s). About the investigation overall: Roughly 8 donors provided sorted CD3+CD56+NKG2C+, CD3+CD56+NKG2C- and CD3+CD56-NKG2C+ T-cell subsets, whose TCR beta-chain repertoires were profiled. Among the eight sequenced donors, only one was HCMV-seronegative, while the other seven were HCMV-seropositive. All eight donors whose samples were sequenced were randomly selected healthy volunteers, three of them men and five women. Illumina HiSeq 2000/2500, MiSeq or NextSeq was used to sequence libraries as 2 x 150 bp reads. What the authors observed across the whole study: Whether the expanded NKG2C-expressing T cell clones were specific for HCMV antigens was left unclear. In a handful of donors, the dominant CD3+CD56+NKG2C+ clonotypes were found to rank among the top 10 CD8+ clonotypes and to make up roughly 1.0-7.5% of CD8+ T cells. Those dominant clonotypes were again the most abundant among CD3+CD56-NKG2C+ cells in a handful of donors, at about 28.3-60.1%.

CDR1 SGHAT and CDR2 FQNNGV are derived from the germline V gene. The CDR3 holds 16 amino acids from the cysteine to the phenylalanine. The record lacks a DNA sequence. Reads for this sample came from an Illumina HiSeq 2000. The TCR beta cDNA libraries were made using 5'RACE template switching, a step that added both a universal primer site and unique molecular identifiers. Priming for cDNA synthesis came from the TCR beta constant segment, and two successive PCR amplification steps followed. Per the source publication's procedure: MIGEC handled demultiplexing of the reads and grouping by UMI, while MiTCR was used to assemble and quantify clonotypes. To exclude erroneous sequences, any TCR cDNA sequence not supported by at least two reads was discarded. The tcR package was used for downstream repertoire analysis, and clonotypes were matched between fractions using CDR3 nucleotide sequence together with V segment. VDJmatch was used to annotate antigen specificity against VDJdb, with one amino acid substitution in CDR3 permitted. Following TCRdb reprocessing, every CDR3 protein sequence forms one entry, and DNA is not provided. The V and J calls were not made by the authors but by TCRdb's processing. The table for this sample records some 410,000 distinct CDR3 sequences. The ten largest clones represent less than 7.5% of the sample.

Regarding this clonotype: The antigen this receptor binds is unknown.

To determine HCMV serostatus, a commercial ELISA kit was used to detect HCMV-specific IgG in serum. Peripheral blood mononuclear cells were isolated from blood by Ficoll density gradient centrifugation. The receptor chain draws on TRBV11-2 and TRBJ2-1; the D call from TCRdb, TRBD2, cannot be confirmed without DNA. The sequenced sample consisted of blood T cells: a sorted CD56 or NKG2C T cell subset, CD4+ or CD8+ T cells, or bulk PBMC T cells (not recorded which). This TCR came from a woman aged 18 to 75 in good health. The CDR3 protein is CASSPWTSGRVYEQFF.